This T cell receptor (beta chain) emerged from a study of OX40 agonist ivuxolimab in advanced cancers. In the study overall: Partial responses were seen in three patients, one with hepatocellular carcinoma and two with cutaneous melanoma.

TCRdb's copy holds only in-frame clones and misses some; the assay was immunoSEQ multiplex PCR. The table lists under 90,000 clones, approximately 88% of them singletons. CDR1 LNHDA and CDR2 SQIVND come from the germline V gene (reference sequence). Trimming at V came to 8 bases and at J to 10 bases, leaving 8 bases not matched to a gene. The CDR3 extends over 14 amino acids. Specimen: CD4+ or CD8+ T cells sorted from blood, collected in a trial of the OX40 agonist ivuxolimab. This receptor was taken from an adult with an advanced solid tumor such as melanoma, head and neck, liver or kidney cancer. V usage is TRBV19 and J usage is TRBJ2-1, with 13 bases identical to TRBD2. CDR3: CASRETSGRSEQFF. The CDR3 region has the DNA TGTGCCAGTCGAGAGACTAGCGGGAGGAGCGAGCAGTTCTTC.